This T cell receptor (beta chain) was identified during a study of T cells expressing NK-cell markers. At the level of the study: Among the eight sequenced donors, seven tested HCMV-seropositive and one tested seronegative. Study-wide results and caveats: Of CD8+ T cells, 1.0-7.0% belonged to dominant NKG2C+ clonotypes in roughly 6 donors. One observes that, in several donors, these clonotypes were also the leading ones within the CD3+CD56-NKG2C+ fraction.

One entry per CDR3 protein, without DNA, is what TCRdb gives after re-calling the 5' RACE reads. Its table records about 260,000 distinct CDR3 sequences. Comments on this clonotype: What it binds is unknown.

The CDR3 is 17 residues long. CDR1 LGHNA and CDR2 YNFKEQ come from the germline V gene. This clonotype was obtained from a man younger than 35 in good health. The gene calls are TRBV4-2 and TRBJ2-3; checking the TCRdb D call of TRBD2 is not possible without DNA. Material for sequencing was blood T cells: a sorted CD56 or NKG2C T cell subset, CD4+ or CD8+ T cells, or bulk PBMC T cells (not recorded which). CDR3 sequence reads: CASSQISGLAVTDTQYF.